Each of the 25 T cell receptor beta chains below was sequenced from the same sample in a study of blood T cells in healthy people across ages. A J-beta primer mix and a sample-barcoded 5' primer were used in a second PCR of roughly 7 to 12 cycles. TCRdb reprocessed the 5' RACE reads with MiXCR, giving one entry per CDR3 protein. This repertoire shows 800,000 to 1,300,000 distinct CDR3 sequences, approximately 26% found once; its top ten account for approximately 0.7%. These data also featured in a second study, about T cells of mothers and their children.

The sample comprised blood. Receptors originate from a girl aged 2 to 10 in good health.

This clonotype has more than one count but fewer than ten. This chain uses TRBV29-1 with TRBJ1-5, with 9 bases matching TRBD1. J was trimmed by 0 bases and V by 5 bases; bases with no gene match: 2. Looked up from germline, CDR1 is SQVTM and CDR2 is ANQGSEA. This CDR3 spans 14 amino acids. The CDR3 here is CSVKQGASNQPQHF. The DNA of the CDR3 is TGCAGCGTTAAACAGGGGGCTAGCAATCAGCCCCAGCATTTT.

The rearrangement joins TRBV7-3 to TRBJ2-5; D may be TRBD2 (5 bases). The ends were cut back, 4 bases at V and 2 bases at J, with 14 bases in the middle. Germline CDR1 and CDR2: SGHTA and FQGTGA. The CDR3 is made up of 15 amino acids. CDR3 region: CASSSSPSGQETQYF. The CDR3 DNA follows: TGTGCCAGCAGCTCCTCCCCCAGCGGACAAGAGACCCAGTACTTC.

The chain is built from TRBV18 and TRBJ1-1; TRBD1 aligns across 7 bases. Trimming at V came to 0 bases and at J to 3 bases, leaving 7 bases not matched to a gene. This CDR3 is 16 amino acids long. Per the germline V gene, CDR1 is KGHSH and CDR2 is LQKENI. CDR3 in DNA: TGTGCCAGCTCACCACCCCTAAGACAGGGTGACACTGAAGCTTTCTTT. Protein sequence: CASSPPLRQGDTEAFF.

This clonotype was detected only a few times. This chain joins TRBV14 and TRBJ2-1; 12 nucleotides align to TRBD2. The CDR3 is 17 residues long. V shed 0 bases and J 4 bases; nucleotides not matched to a gene: 4. Germline loops: CDR1 SGHDN, CDR2 FVKESK. CDR3 sequence: CASSQDWGLAGYNEQFF. The CDR3 region has the DNA TGTGCCAGCAGCCAAGATTGGGGACTAGCGGGTTACAATGAGCAGTTCTTC. The entire variable domain, with the rest obtained from reference TRBV14 and TRBJ2-1, is as follows: EAGVTQFPSHSVIEKGQTVTLRCDPISGHDNLYWYRRVMGKEIKFLLHFVKESKQDESGMPNNRFLAERTGGTYSTLKVQPAELEDSGVYFCASSQDWGLAGYNEQFFGPGTRLTVL.

The chain employs TRBV4-2 and TRBJ2-3, with 15 nucleotides matching TRBD2. V dropped 0 bases and J dropped 6; count of bases not matched to a gene: 7. The CDR3 sequence is 18 residues long. Germline V gene lookup returns CDR1 LGHNA and CDR2 YNFKEQ. This chain's CDR3 is CASSQDRGLAGGGDTQYF. In nucleotides, the CDR3 is TGTGCCAGCAGCCAAGATCGGGGACTAGCGGGAGGAGGCGATACGCAGTATTTT.

This clonotype was observed a few times. The gene calls are TRBV7-9 and TRBJ2-7; 9 bases line up with TRBD1. The V gene end was trimmed by 5 bases and the J gene end by 3 bases; junction bases not matched to a gene: 8. The CDR3 has 15 residues. CDR1 and CDR2 (germline): SEHNR, FQNEAQ (reference sequence). CDR3 residues: CASSGPDRGDYEQYF. The CDR3 DNA reads as TGTGCCAGCAGCGGGCCTGACAGGGGGGACTACGAGCAGTACTTC.

This clonotype turned up a few times. This chain joins TRBV7-6 and TRBJ2-5, with TRBD2 matching over 8 bases. The J call may be in error: the DNA end matches TRBJ2-1 better. The CDR3 consists of 18 residues. Germline assignment: CDR1 SGHVS and CDR2 FNYEAQ. CDR3 in DNA: TGTGCCAGCAGCTTAGGGGGGCTAGCGGGCCTAGGGGGTCATGAGCAGTTCTTC. This gives the protein CASSLGGLAGLGGHEQFF.

The chain links TRBV12-3 or TRBV12-4 to TRBJ2-1; D is tentatively TRBD1 or TRBD2 (6 bases each). This CDR3 is built from 17 residues. Trimming pared 0 bases from V and 5 bases from J, leaving 17 bases between. The DNA for the CDR3 is TGTGCCAGCAGTTTAGCGGTGTTGGGGGGCGCAAACAATGAGCAGTTCTTC. Its translation is CASSLAVLGGANNEQFF.

This clonotype was picked up a small number of times. This chain connects TRBV12-3 or TRBV12-4 to TRBJ2-4, with TRBD1 identical over 9 bases. V dropped 1 base and J dropped 0; count of bases not matched to a gene: 4. The CDR3 runs 17 residues. The CDR3 nucleotides read TGTGCCAGCAGTTTAGAAGGACAGGGGCTAGCCAAAAACATTCAGTACTTC. Amino acids: CASSLEGQGLAKNIQYF.

This clonotype was detected a few times. The V call is TRBV27, the J call TRBJ1-2; D perhaps matches TRBD1 (6 bases). The CDR3 is 14 residues long. The germline CDR1 and CDR2 sequences are MNHEY and SMNVEV (reference sequence). Trimming left V 5 bases short and J 4 bases short, with 14 bases between. CDR3 region: CASSRQVGSYGYTF. The CDR3 DNA reads as TGTGCCAGCAGTAGACAGGTTGGGAGCTATGGCTACACCTTC.

V is TRBV5-1 and J is TRBJ1-5, with D tentatively TRBD1 (5 bases). V lost 0 bases and J 7 bases, leaving 17 bases between the germline ends. This CDR3 is 16 amino acids long. CDR1 and CDR2 (germline): SGHRS, YFSETQ. CDR3 loop: CASSLDGRERGQPQHF. The DNA for the CDR3 is TGCGCCAGCAGCTTGGACGGCAGGGAGAGAGGACAGCCCCAGCATTTT.

This clonotype showed up just a few times. This CDR3 is CASSFEDNTEAFF. The CDR3 DNA is TGTGCCAGCAGCTTCGAAGACAACACTGAAGCTTTCTTT. This chain connects TRBV5-5 to TRBJ1-1; no definite D call. Trimming removed 2 bases from V and 2 bases from J, with 7 bases in between. The CDR3 loop spans 13 amino acids. Germline CDR1 reads SGHKS; CDR2 reads YYEKEE (reference sequence).

V gene TRBV18 combines with J gene TRBJ2-5; 7 nucleotides align to TRBD2. In germline, CDR1 is KGHSH, CDR2 LQKENI. Trimming cost V 0 bases and J 5 bases; bases outside gene matches: 6. There are 15 residues in the CDR3. The CDR3 here is CASSPPGGSRETQYF. CDR3 in DNA: TGTGCCAGCTCACCACCAGGCGGGAGTCGGGAGACCCAGTACTTC.

This chain uses TRBV29-1 with TRBJ1-4; perhaps TRBD1 as D (5 bases). The V end was cut by 2 bases, the J end by 7 bases, with 8 bases between. Germline V gene lookup returns CDR1 SQVTM and CDR2 ANQGSEA. The CDR3 is 12 amino acids. The CDR3 sequence: CSVEQGGEKLFF. The CDR3 DNA sequence: TGCAGCGTTGAACAGGGTGGTGAAAAACTGTTTTTT.

J is TRBJ2-5 and V is TRBV7-8, with D tentatively TRBD1 (5 bases). The J call could be wrong; TRBJ2-7 is a better fit for the DNA end. CDR1 is SGHVS, CDR2 FQNEAQ, per germline. The CDR3 spans 16 residues. The CDR3 loop reads CASSLAGQEILYEQYF. CDR3 in DNA: TGTGCCAGCAGCTTAGCGGGGCAGGAAATCCTCTACGAGCAGTACTTC.

Only a few counts were recorded for this clonotype. The V and J genes are TRBV12-5 and TRBJ2-7; 7 bases are shared with TRBD1. V gave up 6 bases and J gave up 6 bases; unmatched junction bases: 8. CDR1 is LGHNT, CDR2 FRNRAP, per germline. The CDR3 is 13 residues long. The DNA of the CDR3 is TGTGCTAGTGGGACAGGGCGGTCTCTCGAGCAGTACTTC. Its translation is CASGTGRSLEQYF. The entire variable domain, with the rest obtained from reference TRBV12-5 and TRBJ2-7, is as follows: DARVTQTPRHKVTEMGQEVTMRCQPILGHNTVFWYRQTMMQGLELLAYFRNRAPLDDSGMPKDRFSAEMPDATLATLKIQPSEPRDSAVYFCASGTGRSLEQYFGPGTRLTVT.

This clonotype was detected many times. The chain is built from TRBV19 and TRBJ1-1, with D unresolved. V was clipped by 3 bases and J by 0 bases, with 2 bases between them. Germline V gene sequence: CDR1 LNHDA, CDR2 SQIVND (reference sequence). This CDR3 has 12 amino acids. The CDR3, as DNA: TGTGCCAGTAGTATGGTGAACACTGAAGCTTTCTTT. Protein sequence: CASSMVNTEAFF.

This clonotype was picked up many times. This chain joins TRBV6-5 and TRBJ1-1; TRBD1 matches at 9 bases. V lost 4 bases to trimming and J lost 4 bases; unmatched junction nucleotides: 1. Germline assignment: CDR1 MNHEY and CDR2 SVGAGI. The CDR3 consists of 13 residues. CDR3 DNA: TGTGCCAGCAGTTGGGGACAGGGCACTGAAGCTTTCTTT. Translated: CASSWGQGTEAFF.

This clonotype was counted a few times. The genes are TRBV28 and TRBJ2-3, with a tentative D call TRBD2 (5 bases). Germline CDR1 reads MDHEN; CDR2 reads SYDVKM. The length of the CDR3 is 16 residues. Trimming pared 5 bases from V and 2 bases from J, leaving 17 bases between. CDR3 amino acids: CASSPASRTITDTQYF. The CDR3 DNA is TGTGCCAGCAGTCCAGCTAGCAGAACCATCACAGATACGCAGTATTTT.

V is TRBV12-3 or TRBV12-4 and J is TRBJ2-7, with 9 bases that match TRBD1. CDR3 length: 13 amino acids. Unmatched junction bases numbered 5, after V lost 5 bases and J lost 6 bases. This CDR3 is CASSTQGAGEQYF. As DNA, the CDR3 is TGTGCCAGCAGTACACAGGGGGCTGGCGAGCAGTACTTC.

V gene TRBV6-5 combines with J gene TRBJ2-1; D is undetermined. The germline V and J ends were trimmed by 5 bases and 7 bases, with 9 bases remaining between them. This CDR3 region has 12 residues. CDR1 is MNHEY, CDR2 SVGAGI, per germline. This chain's CDR3 is CASSPAHNEQFF. The CDR3 coding sequence is TGTGCCAGCAGTCCAGCCCATAATGAGCAGTTCTTC.

In its sample, this clonotype was seen a few times. This CDR3 is CSAGRGNTDTQYF. The CDR3 DNA reads TGCAGTGCGGGGAGGGGGAACACAGATACGCAGTATTTT. The chain combines TRBV20-1 with TRBJ2-3, with a tentative D call TRBD2 (7 bases). The CDR3 has 13 amino acids. Per the germline V gene, CDR1 is DFQATT and CDR2 is SNEGSKA (reference sequence). V was clipped by 6 bases and J by 2 bases, with 12 bases between them.

The CDR3 protein is CASTTKRGNSYEQYF. The DNA for the CDR3 is TGTGCCAGCACGACAAAGCGTGGGAACTCCTACGAGCAGTACTTC. J is TRBJ2-7 and V is TRBV6-6; D remains unclear. V lost 7 bases to trimming and J lost 0 bases, with 16 bases between them. Germline loops: CDR1 MNHNY, CDR2 SVGAGI (reference sequence). The CDR3 sequence is 15 residues long.

With respect to this clonotype: The germline gene is not matched at one end of the junction; a read error may be the cause. The genes are TRBV28 and TRBJ1-4; 9 nucleotides align to TRBD1. Germline CDR1 reads MDHEN; CDR2 reads SYDVKM. CDR3 length: 12 residues. The CDR3 DNA reads TGTACCAGCGGGACAGGGTATGAAAAACTGTTTTTT. Protein product: CTSGTGYEKLFF.

There are a few counts of this clonotype. The chain links TRBV7-2 to TRBJ2-7; 8 nucleotides match TRBD2. V lost 1 base and J lost 7; bases outside the gene matches: 3. The CDR3 totals 13 residues. CDR1 and CDR2 (germline): SGHTA, FQGNSA. CDR3 nucleotide sequence: TGTGCCAGCAGCTTAGTAGCGGGGATGGAGCAGTACTTC. Residues: CASSLVAGMEQYF.